The clone carrying this T cell receptor (beta chain) was observed many times. The data derive from a study of neurological immune-mediated disorders. The group of healthy controls was made up of people who were blood bank volunteers in Maryland, USA. Stored at -80 C, 2 million PBMCs were the source of the unsorted libraries. As for the cDNA, it was generated by 5'RACE with 10-nucleotide random UMIs. Each sequencing run yielded over 200 million TCR-beta sequences from 15-18 subjects. MiXCR, applied by TCRdb to the 5' RACE reads, yields one record per CDR3 protein. The sample contains 25,000 or so distinct CDR3 sequences, less than 15% of which appear only once. CDR3 length: 13 residues. Trimming left V 4 bases short and J 5 bases short, with 14 bases between. Germline CDR1 SQVTM, CDR2 ANQGSEA.

Sequencing was done on a sample of PBMCs. The TCR originated in a man in his sixties in good health. V gene TRBV29-1 combines with J gene TRBJ1-1; D unresolved. Written as DNA, the CDR3 is TGCAGCGTTGCACCGGGAATCTGGACTGAAGCTTTCTTT. It codes for CSVAPGIWTEAFF.